The subject of this entry is one T cell receptor (beta chain). The record originates from a study of blood T cell repertoires in COVID-19. The overall study: COVID-19 samples collected from the United States, Italy and Spain covered acute and convalescent phases. Sample material is recorded as cDNA or gDNA derived from T cells, B-cell-depleted T cells, or PBMCs.

CDR3 length: 14 residues. Germline V CDR1 and CDR2: SGHRS, YFSETQ. V lost 1 base and J lost 7, with 12 bases in between. As processed by the authors: Reference gene primer amplification in the assay estimated nucleated cell counts. Sequenced by immunoSEQ multiplex PCR; TCRdb stores in-frame clones only, minus some. V and J calls and clone size are as listed in that table; D and trimming were resolved from the DNA. This table holds some 200,000 clones, about 81% found once. Seattle patients were enrolled while actively infected and followed longitudinally. V is TRBV5-1 and J is TRBJ1-5, with D perhaps matching TRBD1 (5 bases). This clonotype was obtained from a woman between 65 and 79 years old with COVID-19, enrolled during active disease. Sequences were obtained from peripheral blood. The CDR3 loop is CASSLSGRAQPQHF. The DNA of the CDR3 is TGCGCCAGCAGCTTGTCCGGCAGGGCCCAGCCCCAGCATTTT.